This is a list of T cell receptor beta chains from one sample in a study of immune heterogeneity within non-small cell lung tumors. TCRdb reanalysed the multiplex PCR reads using MiXCR and keeps one entry per CDR3 protein. In the table there are over 2,500 distinct CDR3 sequences, over 45% of which are singletons. Material: lung tumor tissue. Source of these receptors: an older woman with non-small cell lung cancer. Both conserved end residues are trimmed from each CDR3.

J,V,length,CDR3
TRBJ2-7,TRBV19,12,ASSTKTGPYEQY
TRBJ2-7,TRBV28,12,ASREQTGASEQY
TRBJ1-2,TRBV29-1,12,SVEQNGVGYGYT
TRBJ2-3,TRBV5-1,12,ASSLASGWATQY
TRBJ2-2,TRBV2,12,ASGPGQNTGELF
TRBJ2-5,TRBV11-2,13,ASSLGDRGEETQY
TRBJ2-7,TRBV2,12,ASSEWVLAYEQY
TRBJ1-2,TRBV24-1,11,ATSDRNTYGYT
TRBJ1-2,TRBV2,16,ASSEYGGGTGRNYGYT
TRBJ1-5,TRBV19,18,ASSIRTFAGQGGGNQSQH
TRBJ1-4,TRBV11-2,15,ASSLVGGDPTNEKLF
TRBJ2-1,TRBV20-1,11,SAPGTGASEQF
TRBJ2-3,TRBV11-3,15,ASSKRRTGTSTDTQY
TRBJ2-7,TRBV10-3,16,AISESSGLSRVGSEQY
TRBJ2-5,TRBV18,11,ASSPGDRETQY
TRBJ2-1,TRBV20-1,14,SARTQGAQNYNEQF
TRBJ2-7,TRBV11-2,10,ASSRGAYEQY
TRBJ2-7,TRBV3-1,13,ASSQTAGQTYEQY
TRBJ2-6,TRBV27,14,ASSLFAVSGANVLT
TRBJ2-7,TRBV19,11,ASSIGRAYEQY
TRBJ2-2,TRBV28,13,ASNSGTGGFGELF
TRBJ1-6,TRBV30,13,AWSLESSYNSPLH
TRBJ1-2,TRBV24-1,13,ATSDGQGVNYGYT
TRBJ1-3,TRBV6-6,14,ASSYRSRTAGNTIY
TRBJ2-7,TRBV28,13,ASSPWDRVGYEQY
TRBJ2-3,TRBV20-1,12,SASTVSSTDTQY
TRBJ2-6,TRBV15,13,ATSRDRSGANVLT
TRBJ2-1,TRBV5-1,11,ASSLVGLREQF
TRBJ2-7,TRBV28,18,ASSFKGGDPTRAGKVKQY
TRBJ1-4,TRBV12-3/TRBV12-4,12,ASSWVLDKGKLS
TRBJ2-7,TRBV9,11,ASSASEGYEQY
TRBJ2-1,TRBV7-2,14,ASSLAGGGGSNEQF
TRBJ2-1,TRBV2,12,ASKEGEGGNEQF
TRBJ2-1,TRBV4-1,14,ASSQNILAIQAEQF
TRBJ2-1,TRBV4-1,11,ASSRGPDNEQF
TRBJ1-3,TRBV6-1,12,ARRTGRSGNTIY
TRBJ1-1,TRBV5-1,13,ASSSGGAANTEAF
TRBJ2-7,TRBV13,10,ASARGTREQY
TRBJ1-1,TRBV5-1,11,ASSLVQGTEAF
TRBJ2-7,TRBV6-9,12,ASSSRDSTYEQY
TRBJ1-2,TRBV4-2,12,ASSQGRGGYGYT
TRBJ2-6,TRBV11-1,13,ASSRTGGGANVLT
TRBJ2-2,TRBV9,16,ASSVVGASGTNTGELF
TRBJ2-1,TRBV20-1,12,SLTFSGLYNEQF
TRBJ2-7,TRBV6-1,12,ASNMDAGGSVQY
TRBJ2-4,TRBV7-2,13,ASSLGGAGENIQY
TRBJ2-3,TRBV20-1,12,SAREASGTDTQY
TRBJ2-3,TRBV12-3/TRBV12-4,15,ASSYPEVAGGTDTQY
TRBJ1-1,TRBV11-2,12,ASSSTRGYTEAF
TRBJ2-3,TRBV6-6,15,ASSYSGEGGSTDTQY